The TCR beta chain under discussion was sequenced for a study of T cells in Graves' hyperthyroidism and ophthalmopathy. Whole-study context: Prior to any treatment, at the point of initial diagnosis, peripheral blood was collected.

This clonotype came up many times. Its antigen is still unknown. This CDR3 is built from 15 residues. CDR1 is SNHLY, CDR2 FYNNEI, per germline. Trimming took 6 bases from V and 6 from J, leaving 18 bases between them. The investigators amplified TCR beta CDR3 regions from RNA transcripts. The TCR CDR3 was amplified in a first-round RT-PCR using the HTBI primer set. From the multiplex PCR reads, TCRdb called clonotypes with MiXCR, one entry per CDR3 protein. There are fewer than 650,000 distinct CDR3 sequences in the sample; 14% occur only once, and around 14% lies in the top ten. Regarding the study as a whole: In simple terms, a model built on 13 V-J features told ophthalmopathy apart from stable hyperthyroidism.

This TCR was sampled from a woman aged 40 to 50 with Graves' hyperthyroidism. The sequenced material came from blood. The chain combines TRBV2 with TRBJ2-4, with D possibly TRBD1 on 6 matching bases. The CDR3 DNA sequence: TGTGCCAGCAGCCTCCTCGAGGGGGTGAGAAACATTCAGTACTTC. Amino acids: CASSLLEGVRNIQYF.